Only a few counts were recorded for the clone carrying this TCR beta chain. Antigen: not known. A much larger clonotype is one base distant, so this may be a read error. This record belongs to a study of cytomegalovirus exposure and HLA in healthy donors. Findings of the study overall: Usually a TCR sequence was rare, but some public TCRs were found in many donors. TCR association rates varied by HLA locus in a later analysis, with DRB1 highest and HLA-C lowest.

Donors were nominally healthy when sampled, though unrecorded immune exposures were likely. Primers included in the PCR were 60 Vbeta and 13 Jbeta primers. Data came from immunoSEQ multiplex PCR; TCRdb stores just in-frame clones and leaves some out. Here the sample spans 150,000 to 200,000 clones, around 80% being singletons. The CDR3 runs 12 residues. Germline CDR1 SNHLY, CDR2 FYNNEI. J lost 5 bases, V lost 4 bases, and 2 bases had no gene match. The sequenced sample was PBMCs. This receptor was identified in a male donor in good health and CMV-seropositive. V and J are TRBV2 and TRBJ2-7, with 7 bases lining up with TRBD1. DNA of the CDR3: TGTGCCAGCAGTGCTGGACAGGACGAGCAGTACTTC. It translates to CASSAGQDEQYF.